The entry below describes one TCR beta chain. Its antigen is not identified. Each replicate PCR on the sorted subsets used approximately 180 ng DNA (around 30,000 T cell genomes). Source study methods: ImmunoSEQ yielded junction-only sequences lacking quality scores, so filtering differed. Generated by immunoSEQ multiplex PCR, the TCRdb table keeps only in-frame clones and is missing some. Clonal size and the V and J genes are those of that table, whereas D and trimming came from the DNA. This sample has 600,000 to 750,000 clones, with just under 75% found just once. The record originates from a study of shared clonotypes between healthy human individuals. CDR1 and CDR2 (germline): LNHDA, SQIVND (reference sequence). Trimming took 4 bases from V and 1 from J; bases not matched to a gene: 6. CDR3 length: 15 amino acids. Study-wide results and limits: Naive CD4 clonotypes were shared across a few donors at 4% to 5%.

This clonotype originated in a woman aged 30 to 39 in good health. The chain links TRBV19 to TRBJ1-1; 7 nucleotides match TRBD1. The sample taken for sequencing was memory CD4+ T cells sorted from blood. The subset was: CD45RA-negative fraction. CDR3 nucleotide sequence: TGTGCCAGTAGTACCTCGCCAGGGGGGAACACTGAAGCTTTCTTT. It translates to CASSTSPGGNTEAFF.